This TCR beta chain was identified in a study of T cell responses to AZD1222 COVID-19 vaccine. Germline V CDR1 and CDR2: LNHNV, YYDKDF (reference sequence). V shed 0 bases and J shed 1 base, with 6 bases lying between them. The CDR3 is made up of 14 amino acids. Assay used: immunoSEQ multiplex PCR; TCRdb lists only in-frame clones, some missing. The data hold about 55,000 clones, with 80% to 90% observed a single time. As for this clone: No antigen is known for it.

The study, taken as a whole, reports: Rises in breadth and depth of Spike-specific TCRs came after two AZD1222 doses. Targeting of unmutated variant regions was reportedly seen in nearly half of spike-specific TCRs. At study baseline, merely roughly 6 AZD1222 recipients were seropositive.

The TCR sequence derives from an adult in good health. This rearrangement joins TRBV15 to TRBJ1-1, with unresolved D. The sequences come from peripheral blood, collected on day 0 of AZD1222 vaccination. CDR3 DNA: TGTGCCACCAGCAGAGATGCGGGGAACACTGAAGCTTTCTTT. Translating it yields CATSRDAGNTEAFF. Together with reference TRBV15 and TRBJ1-1, the CDR3 gives the full variable domain: DAMVIQNPRYQVTQFGKPVTLSCSQTLNHNVMYWYQQKSSQAPKLLFHYYDKDFNNEADTPDNFQSRRPNTSFCFLDIRSPGLGDTAMYLCATSRDAGNTEAFFGQGTRLTVV.